Given below is one TCR beta chain in context. The sample comes from a study of blood T cell repertoires in COVID-19. Germline V CDR1 and CDR2: PRHDT, FYEKMQ (reference sequence). The CDR3 consists of 11 residues. V was pared by 3 bases and J by 7 bases, with 6 bases between. Measured with immunoSEQ multiplex PCR; TCRdb has only the in-frame clones, and not every one. This sample carries roughly 70,000 clones, roughly nine tenths of them seen once, and the ten largest clones take 4.5% to 5%. The origin of this receptor is a woman in her 50s with active COVID-19. J is TRBJ2-5 and V is TRBV13; possible D gene TRBD1, 5 bases. Sequencing input: peripheral blood. The DNA of the CDR3 is TGTGCCAGCAGCTTTACAGGGACCCAGTACTTC. It is translated as CASSFTGTQYF.